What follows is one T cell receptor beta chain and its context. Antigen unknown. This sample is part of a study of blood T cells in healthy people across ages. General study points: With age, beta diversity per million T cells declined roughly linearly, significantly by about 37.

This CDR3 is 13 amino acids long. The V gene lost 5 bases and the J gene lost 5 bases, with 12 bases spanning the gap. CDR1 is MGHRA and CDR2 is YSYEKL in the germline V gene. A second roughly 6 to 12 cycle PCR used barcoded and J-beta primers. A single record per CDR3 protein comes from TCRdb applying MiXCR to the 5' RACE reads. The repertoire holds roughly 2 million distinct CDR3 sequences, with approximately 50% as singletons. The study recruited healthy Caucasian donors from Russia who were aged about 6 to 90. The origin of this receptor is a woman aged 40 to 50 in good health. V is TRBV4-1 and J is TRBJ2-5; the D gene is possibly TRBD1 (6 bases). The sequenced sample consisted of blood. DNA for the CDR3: TGCGCCAGCAGCGCCCAGGGGTTGGAGACCCAGTACTTC. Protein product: CASSAQGLETQYF.